These 5 T cell receptor beta chains were sequenced from one sample in a study of a mutant IDH1 vaccine in newly diagnosed glioma. Here immunoSEQ multiplex PCR was the method, and the copy in TCRdb shows in-frame clones only, minus some. Among approximately 88,000 clones listed, around 80% were seen once. This sample's time point: baseline, week 1 (first vaccination visit). The treatment denotes: pre-vaccination baseline after standard-of-care therapy. This sample comprised PBMCs, obtained from a glioma patient treated with radiotherapy, temozolomide or both. The receptor set was obtained from a man aged 35 to 55 with glioma.

This clone was detected only a few times. The V call is TRBV5-1, the J call TRBJ1-4; D not resolved. The germline V gene encodes CDR1 SGHRS and CDR2 YFSETQ. The CDR3 is 15 residues long. V shed 4 bases and J shed 4 bases, with 14 bases lying between them. For the CDR3, the DNA is TGCGCCAGCAGCGTCAGCCCGATTGGTAATGAAAAACTGTTTTTT. Translation gives CASSVSPIGNEKLFF. The entire variable domain, with the rest obtained from reference TRBV5-1 and TRBJ1-4, is as follows: KAGVTQTPRYLIKTRGQQVTLSCSPISGHRSVSWYQQTPGQGLQFLFEYFSETQRNKGNFPGRFSGRQFSNSRSEMNVSTLELGDSALYLCASSVSPIGNEKLFFGSGTQLSVL.

The V and J genes are TRBV18 and TRBJ2-6; D is unresolved. This CDR3 has 15 amino acids. V shed 0 bases and J shed 2 bases, with 5 bases lying between them. Germline V gene data show CDR1 as KGHSH and CDR2 as LQKENI. The CDR3 spells CASSPPSPGANVLTF. The CDR3 nucleotides are TGTGCCAGCTCACCACCTAGCCCTGGGGCCAACGTCCTGACTTTC.

The chain recombines TRBV27 with TRBJ2-2; maybe TRBD1 (6 bases). The V gene lost 2 bases and the J gene lost 1 base, with 11 bases spanning the gap. Germline values: CDR1 MNHEY, CDR2 SMNVEV (reference sequence). The CDR3 has 16 residues. This CDR3 reads CASSLIGTMNTGELFF. The CDR3 DNA follows: TGTGCCAGCAGTTTAATCGGGACAATGAACACCGGGGAGCTGTTTTTT.

This clone was seen once. The chain carries TRBV27 and TRBJ2-4; TRBD1 matches 9 bases. The trim removed 4 bases at V and 3 bases at J, leaving 10 bases unmatched. Germline values: CDR1 MNHEY, CDR2 SMNVEV (reference sequence). The CDR3 spans 17 residues. CDR3 residues: CASSSPGQGSYKNIQYF. CDR3 bases: TGTGCCAGCAGTTCCCCGGGACAGGGTTCCTACAAAAACATTCAGTACTTC.

This clone appeared a few times. V is TRBV5-1 and J is TRBJ1-1; D gene ambiguous. V was clipped by 2 bases and J by 0 bases, with 5 bases between them. The CDR3 sequence is 13 residues long. CDR1 SGHRS and CDR2 YFSETQ come from the germline V gene. The CDR3: CASSFSMNTEAFF. DNA of the CDR3: TGCGCCAGCAGCTTCTCTATGAACACTGAAGCTTTCTTT.